A selection of T cell receptor beta chains follows, all from one sample in a study of shared clonotypes between healthy human individuals. Method: immunoSEQ multiplex PCR; TCRdb's copy keeps in-frame clones and lacks some. The table has about 2.3 million clones, more than 85% seen once. Sequencing input: naive CD4+ T cells from PBMCs. These receptors were collected from a man aged 18 to 35 in good health. Some clones in this sample may be carry-over from other donors' samples. The CDR3 runs from the conserved cysteine through the conserved F or W.

v_call: TRBV30; cdr3_aa: CAWSEKGREEKLFF
v_call: TRBV19; cdr3_aa: CASSSNTGELFF
v_call: TRBV28; cdr3_aa: CASSKGGVGQPQHF
v_call: TRBV27; cdr3_aa: CASTNRLSGNYGYTF
v_call: TRBV7-9; cdr3_aa: CASSLPTSGSPYEQYF
v_call: TRBV4-1; cdr3_aa: CASSHLGHLNTEAFF
v_call: TRBV5-1; cdr3_aa: CASSLLAVVAGYYEQYF
v_call: TRBV28; cdr3_aa: CASSFERGNTIYF
v_call: TRBV28; cdr3_aa: CASSLIGGGAVVTEAFF
v_call: TRBV6-6; cdr3_aa: CASKQGGIYEQYF
v_call: TRBV7-8; cdr3_aa: CASSSGSGVTGDGYTF
v_call: TRBV6-1; cdr3_aa: CASSKERGDETQYF
v_call: TRBV5-1; cdr3_aa: CASSVTGVGYEQYF
v_call: TRBV7-2; cdr3_aa: CASSFWDRDRETQYF
v_call: TRBV4-1; cdr3_aa: CASSPARASSYEQYF
v_call: TRBV7-2; cdr3_aa: CASRLQGDEQYF
v_call: TRBV27; cdr3_aa: CASSPSRQGYYGYTF
v_call: TRBV5-5; cdr3_aa: CASSLDFTVDYGYTF
v_call: TRBV7-9; cdr3_aa: CASSTQGASNEQYF
v_call: TRBV5-6; cdr3_aa: CASSRFLTASGANVLTF
v_call: TRBV5-1; cdr3_aa: CASSLETSGIGARRFF
v_call: TRBV5-1; cdr3_aa: CASSSDLTGTGGFGELFF
v_call: TRBV6-6; cdr3_aa: CASSLRSSEQYF
v_call: TRBV10-3; cdr3_aa: CAISSGTGNTEAFF
v_call: TRBV7-3; cdr3_aa: CASSWGSSGRAGDTQYF
v_call: TRBV10-3; cdr3_aa: CAMGTGTPNYGYTF
v_call: TRBV5-6; cdr3_aa: CASSLRPGQGYEQYF
v_call: TRBV7-3; cdr3_aa: CASSLIYGGGGSTGELFF
v_call: TRBV5-8; cdr3_aa: CASSLQEFGYTF
v_call: TRBV18; cdr3_aa: CASSPTGLTMNTEAFF
v_call: TRBV6-5; cdr3_aa: CASSYSIRGGTQYF
v_call: TRBV14; cdr3_aa: CASSRDTSSYNEQFF
v_call: TRBV5-1; cdr3_aa: CASSDDQETQYF
v_call: TRBV6-5; cdr3_aa: CASSYGRVDEQYF
v_call: TRBV10-3; cdr3_aa: CAISDFLPSGTYEQYF
v_call: TRBV15; cdr3_aa: CATSRDRQFNQPQHF
v_call: TRBV7-2; cdr3_aa: CASRASGANVLTF
v_call: TRBV5-1; cdr3_aa: CASSPGLAGRGETQYF
v_call: TRBV28; cdr3_aa: CASSRPPGSAPWQYF
v_call: TRBV4-3; cdr3_aa: CASSQESGQGWNSPLHF
v_call: TRBV5-1; cdr3_aa: CASSLTGPPMGYTF
v_call: TRBV19; cdr3_aa: CASSSGQALYGYTF